This T cell receptor beta chain comes out of a study of cytomegalovirus exposure and HLA in healthy donors. A note on this clone: Antigen unknown.

Study-wide results and caveats: Sequencing depth roughly uniform across donors was assumed in presence/absence analyses. Segments of the TCR beta V type were, in most cases, productive about 90% or about 30% of the time in an earlier analysis. Likely technical artifact: a cluster of highly shared sequence variants.

With 60 Vbeta and 13 Jbeta primers, the PCR was carried out. Generated by immunoSEQ multiplex PCR, the TCRdb table keeps only in-frame clones and is missing some. The data show around 100,000 clones, more than 65% seen once. The TCR comes from a woman aged 45-65 years in good health and CMV-seropositive. Sequenced input: PBMCs.

DNA of the CDR3: TGCGCCAGCAGCCGATCGACTAGCGGGGGTTCAAGCTCCTACAATGAGCAGTTCTTC. Its protein product is CASSRSTSGGSSSYNEQFF. The V gene is TRBV4-1, the J gene TRBJ2-1, with 12 bases matching TRBD2. Germline CDR1 is MGHRA and CDR2 is YSYEKL. V shed 4 bases, J shed 0 bases, and the junction held 10 bases outside the gene matches. This CDR3 contains 19 residues.